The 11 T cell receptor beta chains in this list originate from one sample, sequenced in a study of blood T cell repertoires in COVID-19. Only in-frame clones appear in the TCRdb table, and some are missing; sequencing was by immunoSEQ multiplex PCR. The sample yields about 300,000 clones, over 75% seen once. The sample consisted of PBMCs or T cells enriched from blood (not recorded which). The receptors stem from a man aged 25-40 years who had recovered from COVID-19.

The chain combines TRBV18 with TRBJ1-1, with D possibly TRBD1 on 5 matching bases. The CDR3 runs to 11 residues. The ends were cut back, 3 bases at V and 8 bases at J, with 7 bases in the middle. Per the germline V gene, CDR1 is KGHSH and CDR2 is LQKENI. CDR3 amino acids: CASSPDKEAFF. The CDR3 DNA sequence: TGTGCCAGCTCACCGGACAAAGAAGCTTTCTTT. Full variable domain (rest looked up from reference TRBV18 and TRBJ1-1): NAGVMQNPRHLVRRRGQEARLRCSPMKGHSHVYWYRQLPEEGLKFMVYLQKENIIDESGMPKERFSAEFPKEGPSILRIQQVVRGDSAAYFCASSPDKEAFFGQGTRLTVV.

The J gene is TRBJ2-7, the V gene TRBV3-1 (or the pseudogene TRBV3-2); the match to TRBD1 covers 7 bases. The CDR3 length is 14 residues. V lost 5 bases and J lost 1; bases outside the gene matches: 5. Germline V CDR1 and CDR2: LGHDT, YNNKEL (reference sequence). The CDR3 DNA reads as TGTGCCAGCAGCTTGGACAGGAGGTCCTACGAGCAGTACTTC. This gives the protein CASSLDRRSYEQYF.

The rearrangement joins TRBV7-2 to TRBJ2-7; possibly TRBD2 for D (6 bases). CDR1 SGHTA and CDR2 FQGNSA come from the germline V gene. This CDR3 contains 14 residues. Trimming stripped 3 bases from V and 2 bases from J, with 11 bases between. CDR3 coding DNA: TGTGCCAGCAGCTTGGTTGGGGAGGCCTACGAGCAGTACTTC. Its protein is CASSLVGEAYEQYF.

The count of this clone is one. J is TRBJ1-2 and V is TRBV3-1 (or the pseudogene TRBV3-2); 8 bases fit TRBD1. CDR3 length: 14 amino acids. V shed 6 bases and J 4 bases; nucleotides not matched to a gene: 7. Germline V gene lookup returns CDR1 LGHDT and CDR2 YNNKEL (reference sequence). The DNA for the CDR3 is TGTGCCAGCAGACCAGGGGGCACTGTCTATGGCTACACCTTC. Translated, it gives CASRPGGTVYGYTF.

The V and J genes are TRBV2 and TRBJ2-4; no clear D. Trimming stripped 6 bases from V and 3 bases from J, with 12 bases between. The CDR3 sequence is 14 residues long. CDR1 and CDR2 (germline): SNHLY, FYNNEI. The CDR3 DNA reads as TGTGCCAGCAGACGTTTATCGGGCAAAAACATTCAGTACTTC. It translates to CASRRLSGKNIQYF.

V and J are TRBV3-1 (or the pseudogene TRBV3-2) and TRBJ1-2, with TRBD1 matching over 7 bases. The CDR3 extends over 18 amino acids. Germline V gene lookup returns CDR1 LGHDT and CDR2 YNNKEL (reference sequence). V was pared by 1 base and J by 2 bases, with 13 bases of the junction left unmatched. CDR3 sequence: CASSQADRVRITNYGYTF. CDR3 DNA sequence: TGTGCCAGCAGCCAAGCTGACAGGGTAAGAATAACCAACTATGGCTACACCTTC.

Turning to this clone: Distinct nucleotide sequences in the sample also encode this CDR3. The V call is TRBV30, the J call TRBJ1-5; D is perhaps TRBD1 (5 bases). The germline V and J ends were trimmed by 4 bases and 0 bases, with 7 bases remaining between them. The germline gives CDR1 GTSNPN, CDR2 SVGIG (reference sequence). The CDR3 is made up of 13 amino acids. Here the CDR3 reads CAWTRGSNQPQHF. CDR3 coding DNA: TGTGCCTGGACTAGGGGTAGCAATCAGCCCCAGCATTTT.

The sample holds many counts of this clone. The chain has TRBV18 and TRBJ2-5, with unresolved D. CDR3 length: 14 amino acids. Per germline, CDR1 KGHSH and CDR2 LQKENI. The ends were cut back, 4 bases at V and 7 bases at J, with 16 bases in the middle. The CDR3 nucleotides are TGTGCCAGCTCACAGAGTTCTCAAAGTGGGACCCAGTACTTC. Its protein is CASSQSSQSGTQYF.

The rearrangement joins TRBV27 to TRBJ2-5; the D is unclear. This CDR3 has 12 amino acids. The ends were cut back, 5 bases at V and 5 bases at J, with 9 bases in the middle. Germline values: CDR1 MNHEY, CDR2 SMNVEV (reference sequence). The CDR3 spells CASSPPGETQYF. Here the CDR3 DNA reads TGTGCCAGCAGTCCCCCCGGTGAGACCCAGTACTTC.

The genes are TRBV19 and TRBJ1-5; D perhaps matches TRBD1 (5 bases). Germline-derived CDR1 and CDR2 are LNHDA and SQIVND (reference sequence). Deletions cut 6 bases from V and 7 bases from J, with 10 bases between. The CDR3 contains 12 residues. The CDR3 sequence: CASRAQGQPQHF. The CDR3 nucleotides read TGTGCCAGTAGGGCTCAGGGACAGCCCCAGCATTTT.

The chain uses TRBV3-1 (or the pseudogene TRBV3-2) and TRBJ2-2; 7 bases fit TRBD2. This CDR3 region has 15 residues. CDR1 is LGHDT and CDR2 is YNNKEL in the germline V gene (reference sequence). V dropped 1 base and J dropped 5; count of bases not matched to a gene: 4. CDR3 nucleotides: TGTGCCAGCAGCCAAGGCGGGGGAGGGACCGGGGAGCTGTTTTTT. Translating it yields CASSQGGGGTGELFF.